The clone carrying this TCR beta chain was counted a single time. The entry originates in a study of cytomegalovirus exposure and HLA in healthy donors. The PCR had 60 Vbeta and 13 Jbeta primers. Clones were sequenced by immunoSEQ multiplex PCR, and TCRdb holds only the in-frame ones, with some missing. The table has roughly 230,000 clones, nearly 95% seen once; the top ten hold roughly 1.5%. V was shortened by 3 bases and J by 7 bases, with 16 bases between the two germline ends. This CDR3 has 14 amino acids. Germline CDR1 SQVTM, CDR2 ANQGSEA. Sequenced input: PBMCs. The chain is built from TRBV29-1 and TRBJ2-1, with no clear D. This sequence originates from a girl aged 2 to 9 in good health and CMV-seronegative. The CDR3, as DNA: TGCAGCGTTGAGTGGCGACTGTCTAATAATGAGCAGTTCTTC. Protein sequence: CSVEWRLSNNEQFF.